This TCR beta chain stems from a study of blood T cell repertoires in COVID-19. Across the study: Samples taken during acute and convalescent COVID-19 were collected in the United States, Italy and Spain. T cells, B-cell-depleted T cells, or PBMCs supplied cDNA or gDNA.

V gave up 2 bases and J gave up 4 bases, with 12 bases separating them. This CDR3 region has 14 residues. Germline V gene sequence: CDR1 MNHEY, CDR2 SVGEGT. Source study methods: Cell counts per sample came from amplifying reference gene primers. This table comes from immunoSEQ multiplex PCR, and its TCRdb copy is limited to in-frame clones, with some not included. D and trimming come from the DNA, and the V and J calls and clone size come from that table. The data contain more than 110,000 clones, about 88% of them singletons. The chain couples TRBV6-2 or TRBV6-3 to TRBJ2-7; perhaps TRBD1 as D (5 bases). The sequenced sample consisted of peripheral blood. This TCR derives from a man between 45 and 60 years old with active or convalescent COVID-19. In DNA, the CDR3 is TGTGCCAGCAGTTACACGCAGGGATGGTACGAGCAGTACTTC. It specifies CASSYTQGWYEQYF.